Below are 27 T cell receptor beta chains sequenced from a single sample in a study of beta chain features in type 1 diabetes. The isolated RNA, all of it, was reverse transcribed, so expressed TCRB transcripts were what got sequenced. The data were produced by immunoSEQ multiplex PCR, yet TCRdb's version contains in-frame clones alone and is incomplete. Of 850,000 to 900,000 clones listed, 15% to 20% are singletons. Sequenced material: naive CD4+ T cells from blood. The origin of the receptors is a woman in her late teens or twenties in good health.

This chain uses TRBV6-5 with TRBJ2-2; D is unresolved. The CDR3 totals 15 residues. Germline CDR1 MNHEY, CDR2 SVGAGI. The CDR3 region has the DNA TGTGCAACCAAGAAGGGAATTCTGGGCACCGGGGAGCTGTTTTTT. Translated: CATKKGILGTGELFF.

The chain is built from TRBV19 and TRBJ2-7, with 7 bases fitting TRBD1. The CDR3 loop spans 15 amino acids. With V trimmed by 5 bases and J by 6 bases, 13 bases remained unmatched. Germline V gene sequence: CDR1 LNHDA, CDR2 SQIVND (reference sequence). CDR3 region: CASSPRKTGVGEQYF. The CDR3 coding sequence is TGTGCCAGTAGTCCCCGCAAAACAGGGGTAGGCGAGCAGTACTTC. The full variable domain, completed using reference TRBV19 and TRBJ2-7, is DGGITQSPKYLFRKEGQNVTLSCEQNLNHDAMYWYRQDPGQGLRLIYYSQIVNDFQKGDIAEGYSVSREKKESFPLTVTSAQKNPTAFYLCASSPRKTGVGEQYFGPGTRLTVT.

This clone was counted only a few times. Other DNA sequences in this specimen translate into the identical CDR3. The CDR3 loop is CASSIGLAGVETQYF. CDR3 nucleotides: TGTGCCAGTAGTATAGGACTAGCGGGAGTGGAGACCCAGTACTTC. This chain uses TRBV19 with TRBJ2-5; 12 bases map to TRBD2. Germline loops: CDR1 LNHDA, CDR2 SQIVND (reference sequence). J was trimmed by 5 bases and V by 1 base; bases with no gene match: 2. The CDR3 has 15 residues. The variable domain in full, completed from reference TRBV19 and TRBJ2-5, reads DGGITQSPKYLFRKEGQNVTLSCEQNLNHDAMYWYRQDPGQGLRLIYYSQIVNDFQKGDIAEGYSVSREKKESFPLTVTSAQKNPTAFYLCASSIGLAGVETQYFGPGTRLLVL.

This clone was counted ten times or more. The chain employs TRBV7-2 and TRBJ2-3; D gene uncertain. Per the germline V gene, CDR1 is SGHTA and CDR2 is FQGNSA. This CDR3 contains 12 residues. Trimming removed 8 bases at V and 2 bases at J, with 8 bases between. The CDR3 DNA is TGTGCCAGCGGCACCACCACAGATACGCAGTATTTT. This sequence encodes CASGTTTDTQYF. The whole variable domain, filled in from reference TRBV7-2 and TRBJ2-3, reads GAGVSQSPSNKVTEKGKDVELRCDPISGHTALYWYRQSLGQGLEFLIYFQGNSAPDKSGLPSDRFSAERTGGSVSTLTIQRTQQEDSAVYLCASGTTTDTQYFGPGTRLTVL.

This clone was seen once. V and J are TRBV11-3 and TRBJ2-1; the D gene could be TRBD1 or TRBD2 (5 bases each). With 4 bases removed from V and 9 bases from J, the gap between germline ends came to 13 bases. Germline CDR1 reads SGHNT; CDR2 reads YENEEA. The CDR3 has 13 amino acids. The CDR3 coding sequence is TGTGCCAGCAGCTGGGGACCAAACGGTGAGCAGTTCTTC. Translation: CASSWGPNGEQFF.

Of note for this clone: This same CDR3 is encoded by further DNA sequences in the sample. This sequence joins TRBV28 and TRBJ2-2, with no clear D. V shed 7 bases and J shed 2 bases, with 2 bases lying between them. Germline V CDR1 and CDR2: MDHEN, SYDVKM. This CDR3 is built from 11 residues. The CDR3 bases are TGTGCCAGCACCAACACCGGGGAGCTGTTTTTT. It specifies CASTNTGELFF. Full variable domain (outside the CDR3, taken from reference TRBV28 and TRBJ2-2): DVKVTQSSRYLVKRTGEKVFLECVQDMDHENMFWYRQDPGLGLRLIYFSYDVKMKEKGDIPEGYSVSREKKERFSLILESASTNQTSMYLCASTNTGELFFGEGSRLTVL.

The genes are TRBV7-2 and TRBJ2-7, with D perhaps TRBD1 (5 bases). V gave up 5 bases and J gave up 5 bases, with 16 bases separating them. CDR1 and CDR2 from the germline V gene are SGHTA and FQGNSA. The CDR3 runs 14 residues. Written as DNA, the CDR3 is TGTGCCAGCAGCACAGGCCGTGGGTTCAACGAGCAGTACTTC. Translated: CASSTGRGFNEQYF.

V is TRBV7-9 and J is TRBJ2-2; no reliable D call. Trimming pared 2 bases from V and 6 bases from J, leaving 10 bases between. The CDR3 length is 14 residues. Germline CDR1 reads SEHNR; CDR2 reads FQNEAQ (reference sequence). The CDR3 protein is CASSLPYGSGELFF. The DNA of the CDR3 is TGTGCCAGCAGCTTACCCTATGGGTCCGGGGAGCTGTTTTTT. Full variable domain (remainder filled in from reference TRBV7-9 and TRBJ2-2): DTGVSQNPRHKITKRGQNVTFRCDPISEHNRLYWYRQTLGQGPEFLTYFQNEAQLEKSRLLSDRFSAERPKGSFSTLEIQRTEQGDSAMYLCASSLPYGSGELFFGEGSRLTVL.

This clone was detected a few times. V and J are TRBV6-1 and TRBJ2-3, with no clear D. The germline V gene has CDR1 MNHNS and CDR2 SASEGT. This CDR3 comprises 14 residues. The V end lost 3 bases, the J end lost 6 bases, and 13 bases lay between the germline ends. The CDR3 is CASSESGSWDTQYF. The CDR3 nucleotides are TGTGCCAGCAGTGAGTCAGGCTCCTGGGATACGCAGTATTTT.

This clone was observed a handful of times. The chain links TRBV28 to TRBJ2-7, with 9 bases lining up with TRBD2. Trimming cost V 6 bases and J 3 bases; bases outside gene matches: 6. Germline values: CDR1 MDHEN, CDR2 SYDVKM. The CDR3 sequence is 14 residues long. The CDR3 DNA reads as TGTGCCAGCAGCCCTAGCGGGATAATCTACGAGCAGTACTTC. Amino acids: CASSPSGIIYEQYF.

This clone was seen only a few times. The chain carries TRBV29-1 and TRBJ2-3, with 10 bases matching TRBD2. Germline-derived CDR1 and CDR2 are SQVTM and ANQGSEA. Trimming cost V 4 bases and J 5 bases; bases outside gene matches: 9. This CDR3 has 15 residues. The CDR3 sequence: CSVGGLAGAVDTQYF. CDR3 DNA sequence: TGCAGCGTTGGAGGGCTAGCGGGAGCTGTAGATACGCAGTATTTT.

This chain links TRBV7-2 with TRBJ2-7, with D tentatively TRBD1 or TRBD2 (5 bases each). Germline CDR1 is SGHTA and CDR2 is FQGNSA. This CDR3 is 15 amino acids long. V gave up 2 bases and J gave up 0 bases, with 11 bases separating them. The CDR3 DNA reads TGTGCCAGCAGCTTAAACAGAGGGACCTCCTACGAGCAGTACTTC. Its protein product is CASSLNRGTSYEQYF.

The chain joins TRBV9 to TRBJ2-2, with TRBD2 matching over 10 bases. CDR1 and CDR2 (germline): SGDLS, YYNGEE. V gave up 0 bases and J gave up 4 bases; unmatched junction bases: 6. The CDR3 has 17 amino acids. This CDR3 is CASSVGVAGGLTGELFF. CDR3 DNA sequence: TGTGCCAGCAGCGTAGGCGTAGCGGGAGGTCTCACCGGGGAGCTGTTTTTT.

This chain joins TRBV18 and TRBJ2-3; D gene ambiguous. The V end lost 3 bases, the J end lost 4 bases, and 8 bases lay between the germline ends. The CDR3 is made up of 13 amino acids. Germline V lookup: CDR1 KGHSH, CDR2 LQKENI. CDR3 in DNA: TGTGCCAGCTCACCGGGAACTTCAGATACGCAGTATTTT. It encodes CASSPGTSDTQYF. The whole variable domain, remainder taken from reference TRBV18 and TRBJ2-3, is NAGVMQNPRHLVRRRGQEARLRCSPMKGHSHVYWYRQLPEEGLKFMVYLQKENIIDESGMPKERFSAEFPKEGPSILRIQQVVRGDSAAYFCASSPGTSDTQYFGPGTRLTVL.

The chain combines TRBV11-2 with TRBJ1-2, with D hard to call. With 1 base removed from V and 6 bases from J, the gap between germline ends came to 9 bases. CDR1 is SGHAT, CDR2 FQNNGV, per germline. This CDR3 contains 13 residues. CDR3 residues: CASSLALSNGYTF. In DNA form, the CDR3 reads TGTGCCAGCAGCTTAGCCTTGTCAAATGGCTACACCTTC.

This clone appeared a few times. The chain uses TRBV5-4 and TRBJ1-1; possible D gene TRBD1, 5 bases. Germline CDR1 and CDR2: SGHNT and YYREEE (reference sequence). This CDR3 has 14 amino acids. Trimming pared 4 bases from V and 4 bases from J, leaving 14 bases between. CDR3 protein: CASSPGRTTTEAFF. The CDR3 DNA is TGTGCCAGCAGCCCAGGGCGTACCACCACTGAAGCTTTCTTT.

The CDR3 region is CASIQTSPYEQYF. The DNA of the CDR3 is TGTGCCAGCATTCAGACTAGTCCCTACGAGCAGTACTTC. The genes are TRBV28 and TRBJ2-7; TRBD2 might be the D (6 bases). The CDR3 covers 13 residues. V was shortened by 7 bases and J by 2 bases, with 12 bases between the two germline ends. Germline V CDR1 and CDR2: MDHEN, SYDVKM. Full variable domain (remainder filled in from reference TRBV28 and TRBJ2-7): DVKVTQSSRYLVKRTGEKVFLECVQDMDHENMFWYRQDPGLGLRLIYFSYDVKMKEKGDIPEGYSVSREKKERFSLILESASTNQTSMYLCASIQTSPYEQYFGPGTRLTVT.

The chain couples TRBV19 to TRBJ2-1; 12 bases agree with TRBD2. CDR1 is LNHDA and CDR2 is SQIVND in the germline V gene (reference sequence). The CDR3 length is 17 residues. The V segment lost 1 base and the J segment 9 bases; nucleotides outside the gene matches: 10. In DNA, the CDR3 is TGTGCCAGTAGTATAGCTTATGCGACTAGCGGGAGAAGTGAGCAGTTCTTC. Translation gives CASSIAYATSGRSEQFF.

This clone was counted only a few times. Additional DNA sequences in this sample encode the identical CDR3. The chain employs TRBV6-5 and TRBJ2-2; unclear D gene. This CDR3 comprises 11 residues. The V and J ends lost 2 bases and 6 bases respectively, with 1 base between them. Germline CDR1 is MNHEY and CDR2 is SVGAGI. Here the CDR3 DNA reads TGTGCCAGCAGTTACGCCGGGGAGCTGTTTTTT. Protein sequence: CASSYAGELFF.

This clone was counted only a few times. The chain couples TRBV7-9 to TRBJ2-1, with D unresolved. CDR1 SEHNR and CDR2 FQNEAQ come from the germline V gene (reference sequence). V gave up 4 bases and J gave up 2 bases, with 12 bases separating them. The CDR3 length is 15 residues. The CDR3 here is CASSSVIWAYNEQFF. The CDR3 DNA is TGTGCCAGCAGCTCTGTGATTTGGGCCTACAATGAGCAGTTCTTC.

The chain employs TRBV9 and TRBJ1-1; 7 nucleotides line up with TRBD1. The J segment lost 7 bases and the V segment lost 3 bases, leaving 6 bases of the junction unmatched. Germline V gene sequence: CDR1 SGDLS, CDR2 YYNGEE. This CDR3 has 13 residues. CDR3 coding DNA: TGTGCCAGCAGCGGCCGCCCAGGGGGTGAAGCTTTCTTT. Translating it yields CASSGRPGGEAFF.

The table lists this clone with a few counts. CDR3 nucleotides: TGTGCCAGTACCCCGGGGTCCAAAAACATTCAGTACTTC. It specifies CASTPGSKNIQYF. This chain links TRBV19 with TRBJ2-4; D is perhaps TRBD2 (5 bases). Trimming stripped 7 bases from V and 2 bases from J, with 9 bases between. The CDR3 contains 13 residues. From germline, CDR1 is LNHDA and CDR2 SQIVND (reference sequence).

This clone was seen a handful of times. The chain carries TRBV5-8 and TRBJ2-5; D is ambiguous. Germline V CDR1 and CDR2: SGHTS, YDEGEE. Trimming left V 3 bases short and J 6 bases short, with 9 bases between. The CDR3 has 12 residues. The CDR3 region has the DNA TGTGCCAGCAGCTACCATCCCAAGACCCAGTACTTC. Translating gives CASSYHPKTQYF.

V is TRBV6-1 and J is TRBJ1-2; D remains unclear. In germline, CDR1 is MNHNS, CDR2 SASEGT. V was pared by 5 bases and J by 4 bases, with 14 bases between. This CDR3 is built from 14 residues. The CDR3, as DNA: TGTGCCAGCAGTCCAGGACCTCTCTTCTATGGCTACACCTTC. Translating it yields CASSPGPLFYGYTF.

This clone showed up just a few times. V is TRBV6-1 and J is TRBJ2-1; 10 nucleotides line up with TRBD2. The CDR3 extends over 14 amino acids. The V segment lost 7 bases and the J segment 13 bases; nucleotides outside the gene matches: 13. The germline gives CDR1 MNHNS, CDR2 SASEGT. The CDR3 is CASTRPGLAEPQFF. The CDR3 region has the DNA TGTGCCAGCACCCGCCCCGGACTAGCGGAACCACAGTTCTTC.

The chain has TRBV4-3 and TRBJ1-2; the D is unclear. The CDR3 totals 16 residues. Deletions cut 3 bases from V and 3 bases from J, with 17 bases between. The germline V gene has CDR1 LGHNA and CDR2 YSLEER. The CDR3 protein is CASSQPTRARYYGYTF. The CDR3 DNA follows: TGCGCCAGCAGCCAGCCTACCAGAGCTCGATACTATGGCTACACCTTC.

This chain uses TRBV27 with TRBJ2-1; weak D call: TRBD1 (5 bases). Trimming took 5 bases from V and 5 from J, leaving 13 bases between them. CDR3 length: 14 residues. Germline CDR1 MNHEY, CDR2 SMNVEV (reference sequence). CDR3 sequence: CASSTYDRDNEQFF. The CDR3 bases are TGTGCCAGCAGTACCTACGACAGAGACAATGAGCAGTTCTTC.